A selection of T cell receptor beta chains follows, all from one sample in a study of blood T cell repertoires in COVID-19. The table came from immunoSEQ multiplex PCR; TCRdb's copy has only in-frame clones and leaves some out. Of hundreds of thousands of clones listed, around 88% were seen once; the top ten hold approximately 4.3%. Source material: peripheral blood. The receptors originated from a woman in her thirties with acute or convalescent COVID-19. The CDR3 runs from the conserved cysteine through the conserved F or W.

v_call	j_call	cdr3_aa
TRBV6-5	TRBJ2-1	CASRFGGAYNEQFF
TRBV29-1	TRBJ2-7	CSVEGQSYEQYF
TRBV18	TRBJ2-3	CASSRLAGLTDTQYF
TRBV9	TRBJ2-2	CASSAQGTGELFF
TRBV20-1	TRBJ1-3	CSASPGIVNTIYF
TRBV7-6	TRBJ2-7	CASSGTGGPYEQYF
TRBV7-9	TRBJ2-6	CASSFHQGHVPSGANVLTF
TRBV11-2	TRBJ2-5	CASSLTGTQTQYF
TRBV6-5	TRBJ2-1	CASSPTLPLYNEQFF
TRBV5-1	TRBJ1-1	CASSRGTGNTEAFF
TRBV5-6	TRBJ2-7	CASSVPGVSYEQYF
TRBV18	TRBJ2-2	CASSPQSRGTNTGELFF
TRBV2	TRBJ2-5	CASMGSTRTQYF
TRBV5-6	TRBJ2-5	CASSLTHSGETQYF
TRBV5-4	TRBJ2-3	CASSSLRGGPTDTQYF
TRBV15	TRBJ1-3	CATSRDLSGNTIYF
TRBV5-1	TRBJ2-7	CASSLQGWKPSYEQYF
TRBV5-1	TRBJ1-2	CASSLSTNGNYGYTF
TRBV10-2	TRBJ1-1	CASRMGQLNTEAFF
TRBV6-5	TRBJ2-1	CASAKQESEQFF
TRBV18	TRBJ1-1	CASSLYGGQANTEAFF
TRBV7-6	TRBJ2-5	CASSLVNARGGQETQYF